Listed below are T cell receptor beta chains from one sample, sequenced in a study of post-analysis software for immune sequencing data. TCRdb re-derived calls from the PCR reads in MiXCR, one entry per CDR3 protein. The repertoire consists of about 540,000 distinct CDR3 sequences, with approximately 31% occurring once and the leading ten covering around 6%. What was sequenced was blood. The receptors come from a girl between 2 and 17 years old with multiple sclerosis. CDR3s include the opening cysteine and the closing phenylalanine or tryptophan. The D gene is left open where the match is weak. Clone size appears in some rows only: once, few, many, or a class for an expanded clone.

v_call,clone_size,d_call,j_call,cdr3_aa,cdr3_nt
TRBV29-1,.,.,TRBJ1-2,CSVESEESYGYTF,TGCAGCGTTGAATCAGAGGAGAGCTATGGCTACACCTTC
TRBV9,few,.,TRBJ2-7,CASSLGREGYEQYF,TGTGCCAGCAGCCTAGGGCGTGAGGGCTACGAGCAGTACTTC
TRBV12-3/TRBV12-4,few,TRBD2,TRBJ2-5,CASSLGAGGQETQYF,TGTGCCAGCAGCTTAGGAGCGGGGGGACAAGAGACCCAGTACTTC
TRBV6-5,.,.,TRBJ1-1,CASSSGAEAFF,TGTGCCAGCAGTTCCGGCGCTGAAGCTTTCTTT
TRBV4-2,once,TRBD2,TRBJ2-5,CASSQSVGGAVETQYF,TGTGCCAGCAGCCAATCAGTCGGGGGGGCGGTAGAGACCCAGTACTTC
TRBV10-3,.,TRBD2,TRBJ2-1,CAISESGTTNEQFF,TGTGCCATCAGTGAGTCCGGGACTACCAATGAGCAGTTCTTC
TRBV29-1,.,.,TRBJ1-2,CSGGPKPDGYTF,TGCAGCGGTGGCCCGAAGCCGGATGGCTACACCTTC
TRBV7-8,.,TRBD1,TRBJ1-1,CASSFPGTGGPLNTEAFF,TGTGCCAGCAGCTTCCCCGGGACAGGGGGTCCCCTGAACACTGAAGCTTTCTTT
TRBV4-1,.,TRBD2,TRBJ2-5,CASSLSGLAGVQETQYF,TGCGCCAGCAGCCTATCTGGGCTAGCGGGGGTCCAAGAGACCCAGTACTTC
TRBV7-9,.,.,TRBJ2-7,CASSPRGGSYNEQYF,TGTGCCAGCAGCCCCCGAGGGGGGTCCTACAATGAGCAGTACTTC
TRBV20-1,.,TRBD1,TRBJ1-1,CSATGDRGNTEAFF,TGCAGTGCTACAGGGGACAGGGGGAACACTGAAGCTTTCTTT
TRBV6-5,many,.,TRBJ2-7,CASIPSAGSYEQYF,TGTGCCAGCATACCCTCGGCAGGCTCCTACGAGCAGTACTTC
TRBV12-3/TRBV12-4,.,.,TRBJ1-1,CASSQQGGTTEAFF,TGTGCCAGCAGCCAACAGGGCGGGACCACTGAAGCTTTCTTT
TRBV6-6,.,.,TRBJ1-1,CASSWPGQQNTEAFF,TGTGCCAGCAGCTGGCCCGGACAGCAGAACACTGAAGCTTTCTTT
TRBV12-3/TRBV12-4,.,TRBD2,TRBJ2-1,CASSRSGGADEQFF,TGTGCCAGCAGTCGAAGCGGGGGGGCGGATGAGCAGTTCTTC
TRBV4-1,.,.,TRBJ1-2,CASSQVPGSYGYTF,TGCGCCAGCAGCCAAGTTCCGGGATCCTATGGCTACACCTTC
TRBV12-3/TRBV12-4,.,.,TRBJ2-2,CASSFQGTTGELFF,TGTGCCAGCAGTTTTCAGGGGACCACCGGGGAGCTGTTTTTT
TRBV7-9,.,.,TRBJ2-2,CASTFTGELFF,TGTGCCAGCACCTTCACCGGGGAGCTGTTTTTT
TRBV29-1,few,.,TRBJ1-2,CSVDSGVNYGYTF,TGCAGCGTTGACTCGGGGGTTAACTATGGCTACACCTTC
TRBV10-3,.,.,TRBJ2-5,CAISEPEGRRETQYF,TGTGCCATCAGTGAGCCTGAGGGGCGTCGGGAGACCCAGTACTTC
TRBV3-1,few,.,TRBJ2-3,CASSFLRPAPEDTQYF,TGTGCCAGCAGCTTCCTCCGACCAGCTCCGGAGGATACGCAGTATTTT
TRBV29-1,.,TRBD1,TRBJ2-7,CSARDRGQGSYEQYF,TGCAGCGCCAGGGACAGGGGGCAAGGCTCCTACGAGCAGTACTTC
TRBV7-3,many,TRBD2,TRBJ2-1,CASSIRLAGNNEQFF,TGTGCCAGCAGCATACGACTAGCCGGGAACAATGAGCAGTTCTTC
TRBV6-5,.,.,TRBJ2-7,CASSYSISPHEQYF,TGTGCCAGCAGTTACTCTATTTCCCCACACGAGCAGTACTTC
TRBV5-1,.,.,TRBJ1-1,CASSLREDIEAFF,TGCGCCAGCAGCTTGCGTGAGGACATTGAAGCTTTCTTT
TRBV14,.,.,TRBJ1-2,CASSQQSNYGYTF,TGTGCCAGCAGCCAACAGAGTAACTATGGCTACACCTTC
TRBV6-1,.,TRBD2,TRBJ2-1,CASSAPTSGGAPGEQFF,TGTGCCAGCAGTGCCCCTACTAGCGGGGGGGCCCCGGGTGAGCAGTTCTTC
TRBV6-6,.,.,TRBJ1-2,CASSYRQDGYTF,TGTGCCAGCAGTTACCGTCAGGACGGCTACACCTTC
TRBV6-6,once,TRBD2,TRBJ2-7,CAGSLSGGADEQYF,TGTGCCGGCAGTCTTAGCGGGGGGGCCGACGAGCAGTACTTC
TRBV6-8,.,TRBD1,TRBJ2-7,CASSYRDREGYEQYF,TGTGCCAGCAGTTACCGGGACAGGGAAGGGTACGAGCAGTACTTC
TRBV7-9,few,.,TRBJ1-5,CASSRDPNQPQHF,TGTGCCAGCAGCCGGGACCCTAATCAGCCCCAGCATTTT
TRBV14,.,.,TRBJ2-5,CASSVIEETQYF,TGTGCCAGCAGCGTGATTGAGGAGACCCAGTACTTC
TRBV5-8,.,TRBD2,TRBJ2-3,CASSLAGFSGADTQYF,TGTGCCAGCAGCTTGGCCGGGTTTAGCGGGGCAGATACGCAGTATTTT
TRBV29-1,few,.,TRBJ2-7,CSVALGRGPISYEQYF,TGCAGCGTCGCCCTGGGTCGGGGGCCCATCTCCTACGAGCAGTACTTC
TRBV7-3,.,TRBD2,TRBJ2-3,CASSPVAGGFTDTQYF,TGTGCCAGCAGCCCAGTAGCGGGGGGGTTCACAGATACGCAGTATTTT
TRBV19,few,.,TRBJ1-6,CASTPTGDSPLHF,TGTGCCAGCACTCCGACAGGTGATTCACCCCTCCACTTT
TRBV20-1,few,.,TRBJ2-7,CSPQEPDEQYF,TGCAGTCCCCAGGAACCCGATGAGCAGTACTTC
TRBV20-1,.,.,TRBJ1-1,CSANYRLEGAFF,TGCAGTGCAAACTACAGGCTGGAGGGAGCTTTCTTT
TRBV29-1,few,TRBD2,TRBJ2-3,CSAGTSGNTQYF,TGCAGCGCCGGGACTAGCGGGAATACGCAGTATTTT
TRBV15,few,.,TRBJ2-1,CATSSKNEQFF,TGTGCCACCAGCAGCAAGAATGAGCAGTTCTTC
TRBV12-3/TRBV12-4,.,.,TRBJ1-1,CASSPWTVLNTEAFF,TGTGCCAGCAGTCCCTGGACAGTTTTGAACACTGAAGCTTTCTTT
TRBV6-5,.,.,TRBJ1-2,CASSGRRTTNYGYTF,TGTGCCAGCAGCGGCCGTAGGACCACTAACTATGGCTACACCTTC